One sample yielded the 32 T cell receptor beta chains listed below, sequenced in a study of T cell responses to AZD1222 COVID-19 vaccine. TCRdb's table, derived via immunoSEQ multiplex PCR, lists solely in-frame clones and lacks some. In the table there are 120,000 or so clones, around 87% of which are singletons. The material sequenced was peripheral blood, taken on day 0 of AZD1222 vaccination. These receptors all come from an adult in good health.

The chain is built from TRBV13 and TRBJ1-1; D call uncertain. V was pared by 4 bases and J by 4 bases, with 7 bases between. The germline V gene has CDR1 PRHDT and CDR2 FYEKMQ (reference sequence). The CDR3 runs 12 residues. The CDR3 bases are TGTGCCAGCAGCTCCCCCGGCACTGAAGCTTTCTTT. Amino acids: CASSSPGTEAFF.

The V and J genes are TRBV5-1 and TRBJ1-4, with 7 positions matching TRBD1. This CDR3 spans 15 amino acids. Germline loops: CDR1 SGHRS, CDR2 YFSETQ. V was pared by 2 bases and J by 7 bases, with 8 bases of the junction left unmatched. CDR3 loop: CASSFTGTDGEKLFF. The CDR3 DNA reads as TGCGCCAGCAGCTTTACCGGGACAGATGGTGAAAAACTGTTTTTT.

As DNA, the CDR3 is TGTGCCAGCAGCTTAGGGGTGGATAGCAATCAGCCCCAGCATTTT. Translating gives CASSLGVDSNQPQHF. V and J are TRBV7-9 and TRBJ1-5, with D hard to call. CDR3 length: 15 residues. From germline, CDR1 is SEHNR and CDR2 FQNEAQ (reference sequence). V dropped 1 base and J dropped 0 bases, with 7 bases sitting between them.

The chain's CDR3 is CASRLDFPVVGRQPQHF. The CDR3 bases are TGTGCAAGTCGCTTAGATTTTCCTGTTGTGGGGCGGCAGCCCCAGCATTTT. The chain employs TRBV12-2 and TRBJ1-5; TRBD1 was called by the table and not checked on the DNA. TRBV12-2 is labeled a pseudogene. This CDR3 comprises 17 residues.

The V gene is TRBV19, the J gene TRBJ1-5, with 10 bases aligning to TRBD1. The CDR3 has 17 amino acids. The V segment lost 4 bases and the J segment 6 bases; nucleotides outside the gene matches: 12. CDR1 LNHDA and CDR2 SQIVND come from the germline V gene (reference sequence). CDR3 protein: CASSNGQGDRIGQPQHF. CDR3 sequence (DNA): TGTGCCAGTAGTAATGGACAGGGGGATCGTATAGGTCAGCCCCAGCATTTT.

The CDR3 spells CASNWNGGAYEQFF. The CDR3 DNA reads as TGTGCCAGCAATTGGAACGGGGGGGCTTATGAGCAGTTCTTC. The chain has TRBV2 and TRBJ2-1, with TRBD2 identical over 8 bases. CDR1 SNHLY and CDR2 FYNNEI come from the germline V gene. The J segment lost 8 bases and the V segment lost 7 bases, leaving 10 bases of the junction unmatched. This CDR3 region has 14 residues.

The CDR3 DNA sequence: TGTGCCAGCAGCTTAGGAGACAGGGGGCCCCAAGAGACCCAGTACTTC. It codes for CASSLGDRGPQETQYF. The V gene is TRBV7-9, the J gene TRBJ2-5; 10 bases line up with TRBD1. The V segment lost 1 base and the J segment 1 base; nucleotides outside the gene matches: 3. The CDR3 contains 16 residues. Germline V gene lookup returns CDR1 SEHNR and CDR2 FQNEAQ (reference sequence).

The chain couples TRBV5-1 to TRBJ2-2; TRBD1 matches 7 bases. CDR3 length: 16 amino acids. J was trimmed by 6 bases and V by 3 bases; bases with no gene match: 11. Germline loops: CDR1 SGHRS, CDR2 YFSETQ. The CDR3 sequence is CASSSTGIRSAGELFF. CDR3 nucleotides: TGCGCCAGCAGCTCGACAGGGATAAGGAGCGCCGGGGAGCTGTTTTTT.

This chain joins TRBV5-1 and TRBJ2-7; 7 nucleotides align to TRBD2. This CDR3 is 15 amino acids long. Trimming took 4 bases from V and 1 from J; bases not matched to a gene: 8. The germline V gene encodes CDR1 SGHRS and CDR2 YFSETQ. The CDR3 reads CASSGGGVQSYEQYF. As DNA, the CDR3 is TGCGCCAGCAGCGGGGGAGGGGTGCAGTCCTACGAGCAGTACTTC.

This chain uses TRBV10-3 with TRBJ1-2; 10 bases are shared with TRBD1. Germline CDR1 and CDR2: ENHRY and SYGVKD. The CDR3 extends over 20 amino acids. The ends lost 3 bases at V and 4 bases at J; junction bases unmatched: 20. CDR3 bases: TGTGCCATCAGTGATTCAAGTTTGTTCGGGACAGGGGAGTTAGGCTATGGCTACACCTTC. Its protein is CAISDSSLFGTGELGYGYTF.

The V gene is TRBV10-1, the J gene TRBJ2-2; TRBD2 might be the D (7 bases). V gave up 2 bases and J gave up 3 bases, with 16 bases separating them. This CDR3 is 17 amino acids long. Germline values: CDR1 WNHNN, CDR2 SYGVQD (reference sequence). The CDR3 DNA reads as TGCGCCAGCAGTGAGCCTAGGGGGGGGAGCTACACCGGGGAGCTGTTTTTT. Encoded protein: CASSEPRGGSYTGELFF.

J is TRBJ2-5 and V is TRBV2; D is possibly TRBD2 (5 bases). V lost 7 bases and J 3 bases, leaving 15 bases between the germline ends. Germline V gene lookup returns CDR1 SNHLY and CDR2 FYNNEI. There are 14 residues in the CDR3. DNA for the CDR3: TGTGCCAGCAACCCTTTTGCCGGGGAAGAGACCCAGTACTTC. Its translation: CASNPFAGEETQYF.

The chain employs TRBV29-1 and TRBJ1-2; D is uncertain. The CDR3 length is 11 residues. Trimming took 7 bases from V and 3 from J, leaving 9 bases between them. Germline loops: CDR1 SQVTM, CDR2 ANQGSEA. CDR3 nucleotide sequence: TGCAGCGCCGTGGTCCACTATGGCTACACCTTC. This codes for CSAVVHYGYTF.

The J gene is TRBJ1-2, the V gene TRBV6-4, with 8 bases that match TRBD1. The CDR3 contains 15 residues. CDR1 and CDR2 (germline): MRHNA, SNTAGT. Losses at the gene ends were 6 bases for V and 7 bases for J; bases not matched to a gene: 13. CDR3 region: CASSHPGQAFGGYTF. The CDR3 DNA reads as TGTGCCAGCAGCCACCCGGGACAGGCCTTTGGTGGCTACACCTTC.

The V gene is TRBV2, the J gene TRBJ2-7; TRBD1 is a possible D gene (5 bases). Trimming cost V 0 bases and J 1 base, with 10 bases left between them. CDR1 is SNHLY and CDR2 is FYNNEI in the germline V gene. This CDR3 comprises 15 residues. Here the CDR3 DNA reads TGTGCCAGCAGTGAAGCGACAGTCGGGTCCTACGAGCAGTACTTC. This sequence encodes CASSEATVGSYEQYF. Looking up the rest from reference TRBV2 and TRBJ2-7 gives the full variable domain: EPEVTQTPSHQVTQMGQEVILRCVPISNHLYFYWYRQILGQKVEFLVSFYNNEISEKSEIFDDQFSVERPDGSNFTLKIRSTKLEDSAMYFCASSEATVGSYEQYFGPGTRLTVT.

V is TRBV6-1 and J is TRBJ1-4, with D perhaps matching TRBD1 (6 bases). V dropped 4 bases and J dropped 5 bases, with 20 bases sitting between them. Germline V lookup: CDR1 MNHNS, CDR2 SASEGT. This CDR3 is built from 17 residues. Here the CDR3 DNA reads TGTGCCAGCAGTGTCCAGCAAACCGGGACACAGAATGAAAAACTGTTTTTT. It specifies CASSVQQTGTQNEKLFF.

The chain employs TRBV4-1 and TRBJ2-1; 12 nucleotides line up with TRBD2. Germline CDR1 and CDR2: MGHRA and YSYEKL. This CDR3 has 15 residues. J lost 8 bases, V lost 3 bases, and 5 bases had no gene match. The CDR3 DNA is TGCGCCAGCAGCCACCAGACTAGCGGGGGTTATGAGCAGTTCTTC. It yields the protein CASSHQTSGGYEQFF.

There are a few counts of this clone. The rearrangement links TRBV12-3 or TRBV12-4 to TRBJ1-2; maybe TRBD1 (5 bases). Between the trimmed V and J ends, which lost 5 bases and 4 bases, there was a span of 11 bases. The CDR3 has 13 amino acids. The chain's CDR3 is CASSPLGVYGYTF. The CDR3 nucleotides read TGTGCCAGCAGTCCTCTGGGGGTCTATGGCTACACCTTC.

This clone was counted once. The chain has TRBV2 and TRBJ1-1; TRBD1 aligns across 10 bases. Germline V CDR1 and CDR2: SNHLY, FYNNEI. This CDR3 comprises 14 residues. V lost 4 bases, J lost 5 bases, and 4 bases stayed unmatched. In DNA form, the CDR3 reads TGTGCCAGCAGTGCGGACAGGGGGTCTACTGAAGCTTTCTTT. It codes for CASSADRGSTEAFF.

The chain couples TRBV29-1 to TRBJ1-1; unclear D gene. Germline CDR1 SQVTM, CDR2 ANQGSEA. V lost 5 bases and J 4 bases, leaving 14 bases between the germline ends. The CDR3 has 13 amino acids. CDR3 coding DNA: TGCAGCGTTCGGAGCCGGGGAGTCACTGAAGCTTTCTTT. Its protein is CSVRSRGVTEAFF.

The rearrangement joins TRBV18 to TRBJ1-4; D not resolved. This CDR3 comprises 12 residues. The germline V gene has CDR1 KGHSH and CDR2 LQKENI. Trimming removed 3 bases at V and 7 bases at J, with 6 bases between. The CDR3 reads CASSPSGEKLFF. The DNA for the CDR3 is TGTGCCAGCTCACCCTCGGGTGAAAAACTGTTTTTT.

The rearrangement joins TRBV2 to TRBJ1-6, with 9 bases aligning to TRBD1. This CDR3 has 14 residues. Per germline, CDR1 SNHLY and CDR2 FYNNEI. The V segment lost 9 bases and the J segment 5 bases; nucleotides outside the gene matches: 5. Written as DNA, the CDR3 is TGTGCCAGGGGAGGGGACAGGGATAATTCACCCCTCCACTTT. It yields the protein CARGGDRDNSPLHF.

The chain couples TRBV19 to TRBJ1-1; TRBD1 matches 7 bases. Losses at the gene ends were 11 bases for V and 2 bases for J; bases not matched to a gene: 11. Germline V lookup: CDR1 LNHDA, CDR2 SQIVND (reference sequence). This CDR3 is 14 amino acids long. CDR3 region: CASRTGGVNTEAFF. The CDR3 bases are TGTGCCTCCCGGACAGGTGGCGTCAACACTGAAGCTTTCTTT.

V usage is TRBV2 and J usage is TRBJ2-1; possible D gene TRBD1, 6 bases. The germline V gene has CDR1 SNHLY and CDR2 FYNNEI. Trimming took off 6 bases at V and 6 bases at J, with 15 bases between the two ends. The CDR3 extends over 14 amino acids. CDR3 region: CASRGDRSLNEQFF. The CDR3 DNA follows: TGTGCCAGCAGGGGTGACAGGTCCCTCAATGAGCAGTTCTTC.

The chain has TRBV27 and TRBJ1-3, with TRBD1 matching over 8 bases. The J segment lost 0 bases and the V segment lost 7 bases, leaving 11 bases of the junction unmatched. The CDR3 covers 17 residues. Germline V gives CDR1 MNHEY, CDR2 SMNVEV (reference sequence). The CDR3 is CASTIRTGRFSGNTIYF. The CDR3 DNA sequence: TGTGCCAGCACCATCAGGACAGGGCGTTTCTCTGGAAACACCATATATTTT.

This clone was counted once. V usage is TRBV2 and J usage is TRBJ2-5; D unclear. Looked up from germline, CDR1 is SNHLY and CDR2 is FYNNEI. This CDR3 has 12 amino acids. V lost 4 bases and J lost 3, with 6 bases in between. The CDR3 nucleotides read TGTGCCAGCAGTGCGGTCAAAGAGACCCAGTACTTC. Translation gives CASSAVKETQYF.

The chain employs TRBV7-6 and TRBJ1-5; the match to TRBD1 covers 7 bases. CDR3 length: 15 amino acids. With 1 base clipped from V and 5 bases from J, the junction kept 5 bases outside the gene matches. Germline V gene lookup returns CDR1 SGHVS and CDR2 FNYEAQ. The CDR3 loop is CASSLGSGGDQPQHF. The DNA of the CDR3 is TGTGCCAGCAGCTTAGGGTCAGGGGGGGATCAGCCCCAGCATTTT.

This chain links TRBV7-6 with TRBJ2-1; 10 bases agree with TRBD2. Germline V gives CDR1 SGHVS, CDR2 FNYEAQ. Germline trimming cut 2 bases from V and 1 base from J; bases unmatched to any gene: 5. The CDR3 has 17 residues. In DNA form, the CDR3 reads TGTGCCAGCAGCTTAAGGCCAGCGGGGGGGTCCTACAATGAGCAGTTCTTC. The encoded protein is CASSLRPAGGSYNEQFF. The full variable domain, completed using reference TRBV7-6 and TRBJ2-1, is GAGVSQSPRYKVTKRGQDVALRCDPISGHVSLYWYRQALGQGPEFLTYFNYEAQQDKSGLPNDRFSAERPEGSISTLTIQRTEQRDSAMYRCASSLRPAGGSYNEQFFGPGTRLTVL.

The rearrangement uses TRBV23-1 and TRBJ1-2; D ambiguous. TRBV23-1 is labeled an ORF, and its function is uncertain. V shed 10 bases and J shed 2 bases, with 17 bases lying between them. This CDR3 has 14 residues. The CDR3: CAIKGLARNYGYTF. The CDR3 nucleotides are TGCGCCATCAAAGGACTGGCTCGCAACTATGGCTACACCTTC.

The V and J genes are TRBV7-2 and TRBJ2-5, with 11 nucleotides matching TRBD2. The V and J ends lost 5 bases and 5 bases, in that order; junction bases with no gene match: 7. CDR1 is SGHTA, CDR2 FQGNSA, per germline. This CDR3 has 15 amino acids. CDR3 sequence: CASSPRLAGRETQYF. DNA of the CDR3: TGTGCCAGCAGCCCGCGACTAGCGGGGCGGGAGACCCAGTACTTC.

This chain uses TRBV18 with TRBJ1-1; no firm D call. Trimming shortened V by 2 bases and J by 0 bases, and 10 bases separated the two germline ends. Germline V gives CDR1 KGHSH, CDR2 LQKENI. There are 15 residues in the CDR3. For the CDR3, the DNA is TGTGCCAGCTCACCAACGAGGGAGATGAACACTGAAGCTTTCTTT. Its protein is CASSPTREMNTEAFF.

The chain has TRBV6-2 or TRBV6-3 and TRBJ2-2; possible D gene TRBD1, 5 bases. Germline V gene data show CDR1 as MNHEY and CDR2 as SVGEGT. The V gene lost 0 bases and the J gene lost 3 bases, with 5 bases spanning the gap. This CDR3 comprises 14 residues. The CDR3 loop is CASSYSTDTGELFF. The DNA of the CDR3 is TGTGCCAGCAGTTACTCGACAGACACCGGGGAGCTGTTTTTT.